The next 12 T cell receptor beta chains were all read from a single sample in a study of shared clonotypes between healthy human individuals. Here immunoSEQ multiplex PCR was the method, and the copy in TCRdb shows in-frame clones only, minus some. The sample consists of approximately 1,500,000 clones, roughly 96% of them appearing once. The sequenced sample consisted of naive CD4+ T cells sorted from blood. Subset described: CD45RA+ positively selected. All receptors come from a man younger than 40 in good health.

The chain joins TRBV7-2 to TRBJ2-5; 7 bases are shared with TRBD2. From germline, CDR1 is SGHTA and CDR2 FQGNSA. V was pared by 6 bases and J by 5 bases, with 9 bases of the junction left unmatched. The CDR3 is 14 residues long. The CDR3 DNA follows: TGTGCCAGCAGGCCGGGGAAGGGAGGGGAGACCCAGTACTTC. Translation gives CASRPGKGGETQYF.

The chain is built from TRBV6-1 and TRBJ2-7; D remains ambiguous. The CDR3 runs 13 residues. Germline V gives CDR1 MNHNS, CDR2 SASEGT. Trimming took off 5 bases at V and 1 base at J, with 9 bases between the two ends. The CDR3 DNA sequence: TGTGCCAGCAGTAGAGCGTTTTCCTACGAGCAGTACTTC. Translating gives CASSRAFSYEQYF.

The rearrangement links TRBV5-1 to TRBJ1-2; tentatively, D is TRBD1 (6 bases). CDR3 length: 12 amino acids. In germline, CDR1 is SGHRS, CDR2 YFSETQ. The V and J ends lost 0 bases and 7 bases respectively, with 7 bases between them. This CDR3 reads CASSLEGGGYTF. CDR3 DNA sequence: TGCGCCAGCAGCTTGGAGGGGGGTGGCTACACCTTC.

This chain uses TRBV7-2 with TRBJ2-2; tentatively, D is TRBD1 or TRBD2 (7 bases each). The germline V gene has CDR1 SGHTA and CDR2 FQGNSA. V dropped 5 bases and J dropped 6 bases, with 22 bases sitting between them. This CDR3 region has 17 residues. The DNA for the CDR3 is TGTGCCAGCAGCCCCCTCTGGGGCAGGGGGGGAGCCGGGGAGCTGTTTTTT. Its translation is CASSPLWGRGGAGELFF.

This rearrangement joins TRBV28 to TRBJ2-7, with D unresolved. This CDR3 is 11 amino acids long. Germline lookup yields CDR1 MDHEN and CDR2 SYDVKM. V lost 6 bases to trimming and J lost 3 bases, with 6 bases between them. The DNA of the CDR3 is TGTGCCAGCAGGGAGATCTACGAGCAGTACTTC. It yields the protein CASREIYEQYF. The entire variable domain, with the rest obtained from reference TRBV28 and TRBJ2-7, is as follows: DVKVTQSSRYLVKRTGEKVFLECVQDMDHENMFWYRQDPGLGLRLIYFSYDVKMKEKGDIPEGYSVSREKKERFSLILESASTNQTSMYLCASREIYEQYFGPGTRLTVT.

J is TRBJ2-7 and V is TRBV9; D unclear. The CDR3 runs to 14 residues. V dropped 0 bases and J dropped 4 bases, with 11 bases sitting between them. Per the germline V gene, CDR1 is SGDLS and CDR2 is YYNGEE. The CDR3 reads CASSVGVVGYEQYF. The CDR3 DNA follows: TGTGCCAGCAGCGTAGGAGTTGTAGGGTACGAGCAGTACTTC.

The V and J genes are TRBV7-3 and TRBJ2-2, with 8 bases lining up with TRBD1. The CDR3 consists of 18 residues. J was trimmed by 5 bases and V by 1 base; bases with no gene match: 12. CDR1 SGHTA and CDR2 FQGTGA come from the germline V gene. The DNA for the CDR3 is TGTGCCAGCAGCTTAATGGGCAGGGGGCGCCCGGGGACCGGGGAGCTGTTTTTT. It translates to CASSLMGRGRPGTGELFF.

In DNA, the CDR3 is TGTGCCAGCAGTGAAGAGGGGATGGGCACTGAAGCTTTCTTT. Protein product: CASSEEGMGTEAFF. V gene TRBV2 combines with J gene TRBJ1-1, with D maybe TRBD1 (5 bases). Germline CDR1 reads SNHLY; CDR2 reads FYNNEI. CDR3 length: 14 residues. The V end lost 1 base, the J end lost 4 bases, and 10 bases lay between the germline ends.

The CDR3 loop reads CASRKWASGQETQYF. The CDR3 nucleotides read TGTGCCAGTAGAAAGTGGGCTAGCGGACAAGAGACCCAGTACTTC. The chain joins TRBV19 to TRBJ2-5, with TRBD2 matching 7 bases. Looked up from germline, CDR1 is LNHDA and CDR2 is SQIVND (reference sequence). Trimming at V came to 6 bases and at J to 2 bases, leaving 9 bases not matched to a gene. The CDR3 has 15 amino acids.

The rearrangement joins TRBV5-6 to TRBJ1-4, with 9 bases matching TRBD1. There are 15 residues in the CDR3. Germline V gene lookup returns CDR1 SGHDT and CDR2 YYEEEE. V lost 3 bases to trimming and J lost 8 bases; unmatched junction nucleotides: 8. CDR3 in amino acids: CASSSPGTGNEKLFF. The CDR3 DNA reads as TGTGCCAGCAGCTCGCCCGGGACAGGGAACGAAAAACTGTTTTTT.

The rearrangement joins TRBV5-4 to TRBJ2-2; 13 nucleotides align to TRBD2. The CDR3 totals 18 residues. Germline V gene lookup returns CDR1 SGHNT and CDR2 YYREEE (reference sequence). V dropped 4 bases and J dropped 5; count of bases not matched to a gene: 11. The CDR3 bases are TGTGCCAGCAGCCTAGGACTAGCGGGAGCGGGTAGGACCGGGGAGCTGTTTTTT. Its translation is CASSLGLAGAGRTGELFF.

In this sample, this clone turned up once. The gene calls are TRBV11-2 and TRBJ2-3; perhaps TRBD2 as D (6 bases). Trimming took off 5 bases at V and 3 bases at J, with 15 bases between the two ends. This CDR3 has 15 amino acids. The germline V gene encodes CDR1 SGHAT and CDR2 FQNNGV. The CDR3 sequence: CASSAAGRSTDTQYF. The CDR3 region has the DNA TGTGCCAGCAGCGCGGCGGGACGGAGTACAGATACGCAGTATTTT.